This T cell receptor beta chain was retrieved from a study of CD8 T cells in Susac syndrome. An amount of RNA that ranged from roughly 0.45 to 1 ug was reverse transcribed with random hexamers. Amplification of TCR beta CDR3 was carried out by immunoSEQ multiplex PCR, which covered 54 Vbeta and 13 Jbeta segments. TCRdb re-derived calls from the immunoSEQ multiplex PCR reads in MiXCR, one entry per CDR3 protein. Of about 140,000 distinct CDR3 sequences listed, approximately 95% are singletons. The CD8+ and CD4+ T cells were negatively isolated, with the TEMRA cells enriched by FACS. Sequenced input: CD8+ T cells from PBMCs. The TCR sequence derives from a human donor in good health.

In nucleotides, the CDR3 is TGCAGTGTCGAGATCCGGGACGGCTTCCAAGAGACCCAGTACTTC. Protein product: CSVEIRDGFQETQYF. The chain carries TRBV20-1 and TRBJ2-5; TRBD1 or TRBD2 may be the D gene (5 bases each). Germline CDR1 DFQATT, CDR2 SNEGSKA (reference sequence). V lost 7 bases, J lost 1 base, and 19 bases lay in between. This CDR3 spans 15 amino acids.